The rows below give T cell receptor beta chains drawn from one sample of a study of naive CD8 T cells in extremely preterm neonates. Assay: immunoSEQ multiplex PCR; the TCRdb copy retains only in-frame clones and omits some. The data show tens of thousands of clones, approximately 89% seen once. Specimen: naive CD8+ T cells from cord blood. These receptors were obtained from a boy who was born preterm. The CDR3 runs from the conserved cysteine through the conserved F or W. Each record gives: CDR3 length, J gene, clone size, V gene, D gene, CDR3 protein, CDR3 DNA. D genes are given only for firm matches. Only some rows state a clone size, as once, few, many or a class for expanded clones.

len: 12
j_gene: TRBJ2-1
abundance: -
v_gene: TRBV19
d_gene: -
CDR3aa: CASSMDYNEQFF
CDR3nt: TGTGCCAGTAGTATGGACTACAATGAGCAGTTCTTC

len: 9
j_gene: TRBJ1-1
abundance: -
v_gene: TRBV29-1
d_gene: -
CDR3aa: CSVDTEAFF
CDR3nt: TGCAGCGTTGACACTGAAGCTTTCTTT

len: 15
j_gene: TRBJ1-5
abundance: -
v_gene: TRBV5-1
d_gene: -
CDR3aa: CASSLAGGSNQPQHF
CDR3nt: TGCGCCAGCAGCTTGGCCGGGGGCAGCAATCAGCCCCAGCATTTT

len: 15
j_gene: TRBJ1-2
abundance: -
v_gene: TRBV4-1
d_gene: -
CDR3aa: CASSQVMGANYGYTF
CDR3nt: TGCGCCAGCAGCCAAGTTATGGGGGCTAACTATGGCTACACCTTC

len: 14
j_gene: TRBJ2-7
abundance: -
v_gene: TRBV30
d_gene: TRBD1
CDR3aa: CAWSVGTGGYEQYF
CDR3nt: TGTGCCTGGAGTGTAGGGACAGGGGGCTACGAGCAGTACTTC

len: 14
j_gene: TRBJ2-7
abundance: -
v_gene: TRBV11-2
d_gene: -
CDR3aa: CASSLWTVSYEQYF
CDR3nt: TGTGCCAGCAGCCTATGGACGGTCTCCTACGAGCAGTACTTC

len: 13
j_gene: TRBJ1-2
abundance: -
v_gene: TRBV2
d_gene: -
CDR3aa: CASMGGPNYGYTF
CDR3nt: TGTGCCAGCATGGGGGGGCCTAACTATGGCTACACCTTC

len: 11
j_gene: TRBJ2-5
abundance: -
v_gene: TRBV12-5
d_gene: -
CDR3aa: CASGTGETQYF
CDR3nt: TGTGCTAGTGGGACAGGAGAGACCCAGTACTTC

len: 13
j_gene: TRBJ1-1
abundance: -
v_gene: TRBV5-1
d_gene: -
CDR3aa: CASSQDHNTEAFF
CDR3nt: TGCGCCAGCAGCCAAGATCACAACACTGAAGCTTTCTTT

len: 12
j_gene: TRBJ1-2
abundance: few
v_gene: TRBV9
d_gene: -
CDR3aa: CASSASYRGYTF
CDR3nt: TGTGCCAGCAGCGCTTCCTACAGGGGCTACACCTTC

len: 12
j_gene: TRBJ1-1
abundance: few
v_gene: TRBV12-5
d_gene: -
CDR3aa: CASGLGDTEAFF
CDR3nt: TGTGCTAGTGGTTTGGGGGACACTGAAGCTTTCTTT

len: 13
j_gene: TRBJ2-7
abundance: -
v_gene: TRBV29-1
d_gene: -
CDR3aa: CSVFQGGGYEQYF
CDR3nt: TGCAGCGTTTTCCAGGGAGGAGGCTACGAGCAGTACTTC

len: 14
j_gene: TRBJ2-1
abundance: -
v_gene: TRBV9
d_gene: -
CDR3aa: CASSVGGFYNEQFF
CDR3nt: TGTGCCAGCAGCGTAGGGGGGTTTTACAATGAGCAGTTCTTC

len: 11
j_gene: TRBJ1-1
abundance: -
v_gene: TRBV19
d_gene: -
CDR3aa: CASRQNTEAFF
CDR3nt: TGTGCCAGTAGACAGAACACTGAAGCTTTCTTT

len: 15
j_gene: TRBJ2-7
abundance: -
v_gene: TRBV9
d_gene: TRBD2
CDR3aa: CASSVGTSGGYEQYF
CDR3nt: TGTGCCAGCAGCGTAGGGACTAGCGGGGGGTACGAGCAGTACTTC

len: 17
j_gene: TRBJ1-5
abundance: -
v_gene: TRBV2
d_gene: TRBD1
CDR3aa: CASSERTGGYSNQPQHF
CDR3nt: TGTGCCAGCAGTGAAAGGACAGGGGGCTATAGCAATCAGCCCCAGCATTTT

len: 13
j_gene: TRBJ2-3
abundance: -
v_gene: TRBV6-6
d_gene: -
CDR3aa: CASSYRGTDTQYF
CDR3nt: TGTGCCAGCAGTTACAGGGGCACAGATACGCAGTATTTT

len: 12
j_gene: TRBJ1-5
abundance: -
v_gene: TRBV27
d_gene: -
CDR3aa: CASSFSNQPQHF
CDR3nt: TGTGCCAGCAGTTTCAGCAATCAGCCCCAGCATTTT

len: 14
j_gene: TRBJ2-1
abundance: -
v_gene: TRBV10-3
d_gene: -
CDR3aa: CAISDRGDYNEQFF
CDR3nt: TGTGCCATCAGTGATAGGGGGGACTACAATGAGCAGTTCTTC

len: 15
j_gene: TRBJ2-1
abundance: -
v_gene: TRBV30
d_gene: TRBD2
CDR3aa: CAWSVLAGGYNEQFF
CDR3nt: TGTGCCTGGAGTGTACTAGCGGGGGGGTACAATGAGCAGTTCTTC

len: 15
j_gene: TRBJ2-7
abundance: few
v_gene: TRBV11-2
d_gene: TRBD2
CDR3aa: CASSYSGGRTYEQYF
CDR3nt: TGTGCCAGCAGCTATAGCGGGGGGAGAACCTACGAGCAGTACTTC

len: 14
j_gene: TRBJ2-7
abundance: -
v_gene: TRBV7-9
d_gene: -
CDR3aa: CASMGGGDTYEQYF
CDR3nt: TGTGCCAGCATGGGTGGGGGTGACACCTACGAGCAGTACTTC

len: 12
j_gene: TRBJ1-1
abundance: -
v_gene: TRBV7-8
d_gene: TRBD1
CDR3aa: CASSRTGAEAFF
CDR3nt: TGTGCCAGCAGCCGGACAGGTGCTGAAGCTTTCTTT

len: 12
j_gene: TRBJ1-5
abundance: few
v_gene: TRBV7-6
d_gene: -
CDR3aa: CASSLLGQPQHF
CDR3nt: TGTGCCAGCAGCTTACTAGGTCAGCCCCAGCATTTT

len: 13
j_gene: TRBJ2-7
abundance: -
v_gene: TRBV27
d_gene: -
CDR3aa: CASSLSRSYEQYF
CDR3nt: TGTGCCAGCAGTTTATCCAGGTCCTACGAGCAGTACTTC

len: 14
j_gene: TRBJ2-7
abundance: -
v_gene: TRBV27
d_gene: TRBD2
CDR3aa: CASGTGTRSYEQYF
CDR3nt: TGTGCCAGCGGGACCGGGACTAGGTCCTACGAGCAGTACTTC

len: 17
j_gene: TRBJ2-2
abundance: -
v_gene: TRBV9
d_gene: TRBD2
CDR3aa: CASSLSSSGGFTGELFF
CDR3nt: TGTGCCAGCAGCCTCAGTAGCAGCGGGGGGTTTACCGGGGAGCTGTTTTTT

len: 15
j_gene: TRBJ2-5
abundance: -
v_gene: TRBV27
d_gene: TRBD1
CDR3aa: CASSLSIQGAETQYF
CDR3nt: TGTGCCAGCAGTTTATCGATTCAGGGGGCAGAGACCCAGTACTTC

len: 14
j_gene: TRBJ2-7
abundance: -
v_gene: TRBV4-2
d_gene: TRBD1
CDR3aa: CASSQETGVYEQYF
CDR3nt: TGTGCCAGCAGCCAAGAGACAGGGGTTTACGAGCAGTACTTC

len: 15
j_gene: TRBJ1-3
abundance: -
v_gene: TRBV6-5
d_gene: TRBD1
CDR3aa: CASSYSWTGGNTIYF
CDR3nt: TGTGCCAGCAGTTACTCGTGGACAGGTGGAAACACCATATATTTT

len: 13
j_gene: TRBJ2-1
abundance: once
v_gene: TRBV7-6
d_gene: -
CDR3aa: CASSLTGGNEQFF
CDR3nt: TGTGCCAGCAGTTTAACAGGAGGCAATGAGCAGTTCTTC

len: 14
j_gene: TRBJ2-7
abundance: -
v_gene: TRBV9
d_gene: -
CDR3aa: CASSMSGSAYEQYF
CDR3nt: TGTGCCAGCAGCATGTCCGGGTCTGCCTACGAGCAGTACTTC

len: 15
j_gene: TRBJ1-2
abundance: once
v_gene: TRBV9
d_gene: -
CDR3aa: CASSVDGRANYGYTF
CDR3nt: TGTGCCAGCAGCGTAGATGGCAGGGCGAACTATGGCTACACCTTC

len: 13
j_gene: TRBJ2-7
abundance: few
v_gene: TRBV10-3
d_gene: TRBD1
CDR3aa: CAISGQGFYEQYF
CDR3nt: TGTGCCATCAGTGGACAGGGTTTTTACGAGCAGTACTTC

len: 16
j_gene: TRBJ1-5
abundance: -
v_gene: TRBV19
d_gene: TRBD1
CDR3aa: CASSGQGIYSNQPQHF
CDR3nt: TGTGCCAGTAGTGGACAGGGGATATATAGCAATCAGCCCCAGCATTTT

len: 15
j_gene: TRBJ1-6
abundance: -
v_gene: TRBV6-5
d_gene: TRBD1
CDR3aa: CASSTRTGLNSPLHF
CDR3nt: TGTGCCAGCAGTACCAGGACAGGGTTGAATTCACCCCTCCACTTT

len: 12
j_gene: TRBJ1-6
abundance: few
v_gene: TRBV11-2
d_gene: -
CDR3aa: CASSLGNSPLHF
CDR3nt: TGTGCCAGCAGCTTAGGGAATTCACCCCTCCACTTT

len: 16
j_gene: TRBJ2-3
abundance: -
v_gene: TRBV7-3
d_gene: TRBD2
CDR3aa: CASSMGLAGLTDTQYF
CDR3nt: TGTGCCAGCAGCATGGGACTAGCGGGGCTCACAGATACGCAGTATTTT

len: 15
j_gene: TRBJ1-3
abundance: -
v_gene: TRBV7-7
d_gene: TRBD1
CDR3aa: CASSLDRGPGNTIYF
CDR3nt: TGTGCTAGCAGCTTGGACAGGGGGCCTGGAAACACCATATATTTT

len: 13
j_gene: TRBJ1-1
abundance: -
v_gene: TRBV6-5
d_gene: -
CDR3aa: CASSYSSGAEAFF
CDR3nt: TGTGCCAGCAGTTACTCGAGTGGGGCTGAAGCTTTCTTT

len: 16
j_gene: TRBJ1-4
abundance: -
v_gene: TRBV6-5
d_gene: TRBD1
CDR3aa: CASSYSFPTGNEKLFF
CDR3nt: TGTGCCAGCAGTTACTCGTTTCCGACAGGGAATGAAAAACTGTTTTTT

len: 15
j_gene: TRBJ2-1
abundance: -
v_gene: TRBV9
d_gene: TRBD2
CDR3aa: CASSATSAYYNEQFF
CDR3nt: TGTGCCAGCAGCGCGACTAGCGCATACTACAATGAGCAGTTCTTC

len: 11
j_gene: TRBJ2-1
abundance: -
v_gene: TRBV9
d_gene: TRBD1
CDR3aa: CACDRGNEQFF
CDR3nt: TGTGCCTGCGACAGGGGCAATGAGCAGTTCTTC

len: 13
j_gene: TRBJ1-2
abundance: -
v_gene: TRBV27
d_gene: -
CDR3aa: CASSFGDNYGYTF
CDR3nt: TGTGCCAGCAGTTTTGGGGACAACTATGGCTACACCTTC

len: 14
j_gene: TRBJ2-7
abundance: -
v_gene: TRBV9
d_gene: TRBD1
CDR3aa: CASSVGTGVYEQYF
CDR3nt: TGTGCCAGCAGCGTTGGGACAGGGGTATACGAGCAGTACTTC

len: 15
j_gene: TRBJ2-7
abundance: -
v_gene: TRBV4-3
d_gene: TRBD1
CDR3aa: CASSQEGRGSYEQYF
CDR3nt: TGCGCCAGCAGCCAAGAGGGCAGGGGGTCCTACGAGCAGTACTTC

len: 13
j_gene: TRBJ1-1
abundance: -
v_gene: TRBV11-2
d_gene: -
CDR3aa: CASSLEGNTEAFF
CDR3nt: TGTGCCAGCAGCTTAGAGGGGAACACTGAAGCTTTCTTT

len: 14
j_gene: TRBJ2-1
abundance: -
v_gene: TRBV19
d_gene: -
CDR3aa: CASSPTSIYNEQFF
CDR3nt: TGTGCCAGTAGTCCGACTTCAATCTACAATGAGCAGTTCTTC

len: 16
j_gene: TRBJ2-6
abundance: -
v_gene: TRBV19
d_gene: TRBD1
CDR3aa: CATLPGQGAGANVLTF
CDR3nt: TGTGCCACTCTCCCGGGACAGGGGGCTGGGGCCAACGTCCTGACTTTC

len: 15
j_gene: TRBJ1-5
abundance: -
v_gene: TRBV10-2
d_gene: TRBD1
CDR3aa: CASTPRGDSNQPQHF
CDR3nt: TGCGCCAGCACCCCCAGGGGGGATAGCAATCAGCCCCAGCATTTT